This T cell receptor beta chain is from a study of cytomegalovirus exposure and HLA in healthy donors. Germline-derived CDR1 and CDR2 are MNHEY and SVGAGI. The CDR3 sequence is 13 residues long. V trimming: 6 bases; J trimming: 5 bases; junction bases outside the gene matches: 2. With 60 Vbeta and 13 Jbeta primers, the PCR was carried out. The method was immunoSEQ multiplex PCR; TCRdb's version includes in-frame clones alone and lacks a portion of them. The sample gives about 140,000 clones, 70% to 80% of which show up once; roughly 6% is in the top ten. Material for sequencing was PBMCs. The receptor was derived from a woman in her thirties or forties in good health and CMV-seropositive. This chain links TRBV6-5 with TRBJ2-3; 10 nucleotides match TRBD2. The CDR3 DNA reads as TGTGCCAGCAGGCTAGCGGGAGTAGATACGCAGTATTTT. This codes for CASRLAGVDTQYF.